Following are 11 T cell receptor beta chains from one sample sequenced in a study of cytomegalovirus exposure and HLA in healthy donors. The PCR contained 60 Vbeta and 13 Jbeta primers. Repertoires were generated with immunoSEQ multiplex PCR, while TCRdb's copy carries only in-frame clones and drops some. The sample has about 160,000 clones; 85% are singletons. The source material was PBMCs. The receptors shown here come from a man younger than 30 in good health and CMV-seropositive.

This chain links TRBV27 with TRBJ1-1; 12 bases agree with TRBD1. CDR3 length: 16 residues. Germline CDR1 is MNHEY and CDR2 is SMNVEV (reference sequence). Trimming at V came to 7 bases and at J to 10 bases, leaving 16 bases not matched to a gene. CDR3 in DNA: TGTGCCAGCACTTCTAATATGGGGGACAGGGGGCGAGGAGCTTTCTTT. It yields the protein CASTSNMGDRGRGAFF.

The J gene is TRBJ2-3, the V gene TRBV19; 10 bases match TRBD2. Trimming took 5 bases from V and 0 from J; bases not matched to a gene: 8. The CDR3 is 17 amino acids. The germline gives CDR1 LNHDA, CDR2 SQIVND (reference sequence). In nucleotides, the CDR3 is TGTGCCAGTAGTCCCCTAGCGGGGGCCGCCAGCACAGATACGCAGTATTTT. It encodes CASSPLAGAASTDTQYF.

The V and J genes are TRBV2 and TRBJ2-2; 7 bases map to TRBD1. Germline V gene lookup returns CDR1 SNHLY and CDR2 FYNNEI. This CDR3 region has 14 residues. J gave up 3 bases and V 6 bases, and 4 bases lay outside the gene matches. The CDR3 region is CASRQGLDTGELFF. The CDR3, as DNA: TGTGCCAGCAGACAGGGGTTGGACACCGGGGAGCTGTTTTTT.

The chain joins TRBV5-6 to TRBJ1-3, with a possible D match to TRBD1 (5 bases). V lost 3 bases to trimming and J lost 0 bases, with 13 bases between them. CDR1 is SGHDT and CDR2 is YYEEEE in the germline V gene. The CDR3 is 16 residues long. The CDR3 reads CASSSRGGSSGNTIYF. CDR3 nucleotides: TGTGCCAGCAGCTCCCGGGGGGGTAGCTCTGGAAACACCATATATTTT.

The chain is built from TRBV18 and TRBJ1-1; D is perhaps TRBD1 (5 bases). The length of the CDR3 is 14 residues. Germline V CDR1 and CDR2: KGHSH, LQKENI. Trimming pared 2 bases from V and 10 bases from J, leaving 17 bases between. The CDR3 here is CASSPGEGSDRAFF. In DNA form, the CDR3 reads TGTGCCAGCTCACCAGGGGAGGGGAGCGATAGAGCTTTCTTT.

The chain combines TRBV4-1 with TRBJ2-7, with 7 bases matching TRBD1. Germline V CDR1 and CDR2: MGHRA, YSYEKL. After removal of 4 bases from V and 5 bases from J, the junction contained 8 bases not matched to a gene. This CDR3 has 14 residues. This CDR3 reads CASSPILQGNEQYF. CDR3 coding DNA: TGCGCCAGCAGCCCAATCCTACAGGGGAACGAGCAGTACTTC.

This chain joins TRBV13 and TRBJ2-6; TRBD1 is a possible D gene (5 bases). Germline V gene sequence: CDR1 PRHDT, CDR2 FYEKMQ (reference sequence). The CDR3 sequence is 18 residues long. The V end was cut by 0 bases, the J end by 0 bases, with 12 bases between. The CDR3 reads CASSLGQGLFSGANVLTF. The DNA for the CDR3 is TGTGCCAGCAGCTTAGGGCAGGGCCTTTTCTCTGGGGCCAACGTCCTGACTTTC.

The chain has TRBV6-6 and TRBJ1-1; D is unresolved. CDR3 length equals 16 residues. Germline V gene lookup returns CDR1 MNHNY and CDR2 SVGAGI (reference sequence). V was trimmed by 0 bases and J by 3 bases, leaving 14 bases between them. CDR3 region: CASSYSNAGSYTEAFF. The CDR3 DNA is TGTGCCAGCAGTTACTCGAACGCGGGATCGTACACTGAAGCTTTCTTT.

The chain combines TRBV4-2 with TRBJ2-7, with D maybe TRBD1 (6 bases). Germline loops: CDR1 LGHNA, CDR2 YNFKEQ. V gave up 4 bases and J gave up 2 bases, with 21 bases separating them. The CDR3 is 17 amino acids. The CDR3: CASSPRPRGPTPYEQYF. In DNA form, the CDR3 reads TGTGCCAGCAGCCCGCGGCCCAGGGGCCCCACGCCCTACGAGCAGTACTTC.

V gene TRBV5-1 combines with J gene TRBJ1-1; 9 nucleotides align to TRBD1. The CDR3 length is 15 residues. In germline, CDR1 is SGHRS, CDR2 YFSETQ. The V and J ends lost 4 bases and 4 bases, in that order; junction bases with no gene match: 8. CDR3 loop: CASSVTGGSSTEAFF. In nucleotides, the CDR3 is TGCGCCAGCAGCGTGACAGGGGGGTCGAGCACTGAAGCTTTCTTT.

V gene TRBV9 combines with J gene TRBJ2-1; TRBD2 aligns across 10 bases. V lost 0 bases to trimming and J lost 3 bases; unmatched junction nucleotides: 6. This CDR3 has 17 residues. CDR1 is SGDLS and CDR2 is YYNGEE in the germline V gene. The CDR3 bases are TGTGCCAGCAGCGTAGCGAAAGCGGGGGGGCTCTACAATGAGCAGTTCTTC. It yields the protein CASSVAKAGGLYNEQFF.